This TCR beta chain stems from a study of blood T cells in healthy people across ages. Primers used in a second PCR of roughly 6 to 11 cycles were a sample-barcoded 5' primer and a J-beta primer mix. In TCRdb, the 5' RACE reads were re-called with MiXCR into one record per CDR3 protein. Of hundreds of thousands of distinct CDR3 sequences in the sample, about 21% were seen once. Each individual donor underwent a draw of approximately 9.8 milliliters of peripheral blood. Germline assignment: CDR1 MNHEY and CDR2 SVGEGT. This CDR3 region has 15 residues. V lost 0 bases and J lost 0, with 9 bases in between.

Sample: blood. V is TRBV6-2 or TRBV6-3 and J is TRBJ2-7, with a tentative D call TRBD2 (5 bases). This clonotype was sampled from a man aged 70 or older in good health. CDR3 sequence (DNA): TGTGCCAGCAGTTACTCGAGGGCATTCTCCTACGAGCAGTACTTC. Translating gives CASSYSRAFSYEQYF.